The TCR beta chain under discussion was sequenced for a study of cytomegalovirus exposure and HLA in healthy donors. With 60 Vbeta and 13 Jbeta primers, the PCR was carried out. Here immunoSEQ multiplex PCR was the method, and the copy in TCRdb shows in-frame clones only, minus some. The sample has some 150,000 clones; approximately 80% are singletons. The CDR3 is 13 amino acids. Germline trimming cut 5 bases from V and 0 bases from J; bases unmatched to any gene: 0. Germline CDR1 and CDR2: SGHDN and FVKESK. This chain joins TRBV14 and TRBJ2-7; TRBD2 matches at 8 bases. The sample was PBMCs. The source is a woman between 40 and 50 years old in good health and CMV-seropositive. The CDR3 region is CASSSGSSYEQYF. The CDR3 bases are TGTGCCAGCAGCAGCGGGAGCTCCTACGAGCAGTACTTC.